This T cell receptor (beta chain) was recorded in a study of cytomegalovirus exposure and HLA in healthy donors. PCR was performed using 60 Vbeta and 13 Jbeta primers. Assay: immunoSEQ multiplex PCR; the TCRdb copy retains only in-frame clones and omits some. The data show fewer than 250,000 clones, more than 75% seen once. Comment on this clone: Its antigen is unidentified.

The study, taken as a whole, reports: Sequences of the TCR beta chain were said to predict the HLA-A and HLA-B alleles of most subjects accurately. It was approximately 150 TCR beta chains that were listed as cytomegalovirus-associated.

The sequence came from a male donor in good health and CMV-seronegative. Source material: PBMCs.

The CDR3 DNA follows: TGTGCCAGCAGCTTGGAACAGTTGGGCTACACCTTC. Translated, it gives CASSLEQLGYTF. The J gene is TRBJ1-2, the V gene TRBV5-4; D is unclear. Germline CDR1 SGHNT, CDR2 YYREEE (reference sequence). The CDR3 extends over 12 amino acids. The V end lost 0 bases, the J end lost 8 bases, and 8 bases lay between the germline ends.